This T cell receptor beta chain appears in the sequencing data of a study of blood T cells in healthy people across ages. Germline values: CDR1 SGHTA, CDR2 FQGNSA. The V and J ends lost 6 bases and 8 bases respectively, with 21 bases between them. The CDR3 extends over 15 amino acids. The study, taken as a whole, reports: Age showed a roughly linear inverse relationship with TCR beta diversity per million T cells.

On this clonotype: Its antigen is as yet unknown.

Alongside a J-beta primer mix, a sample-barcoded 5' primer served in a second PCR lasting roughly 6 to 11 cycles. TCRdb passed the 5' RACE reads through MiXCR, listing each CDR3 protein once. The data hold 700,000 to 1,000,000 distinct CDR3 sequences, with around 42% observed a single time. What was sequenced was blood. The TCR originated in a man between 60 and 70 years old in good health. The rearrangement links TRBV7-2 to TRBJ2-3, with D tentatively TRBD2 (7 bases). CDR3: CASRMAGATRATQYF. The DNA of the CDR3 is TGTGCCAGCAGGATGGCGGGGGCTACACGGGCTACGCAGTATTTT.